This T cell receptor beta chain was recorded in a study of T cells in Graves' hyperthyroidism and ophthalmopathy. Broader study findings: Appearing also in blood were most of the thyroid clonotypes expanded above 0.001.

The investigators amplified TCR beta CDR3 regions from RNA transcripts. TCR CDR3 underwent first-round RT-PCR with the HTBI primer set. TCRdb ran MiXCR on the multiplex PCR reads and lists one entry per CDR3 protein. The data show 500,000 to 600,000 distinct CDR3 sequences, approximately 15% seen once. This clonotype was detected many times. Its antigen is not known. The source of this sequence is a woman between 18 and 29 years old with Graves' hyperthyroidism. Sequenced: blood.

In DNA form, the CDR3 reads TGTGCCAGCAGCTTGGACAGCGCGACGTTTAGCTCCTACAATGAGCAGTTCTTC. It is translated as CASSLDSATFSSYNEQFF. The chain recombines TRBV7-2 with TRBJ2-1; maybe TRBD1 (6 bases). V lost 3 bases and J 0 bases, leaving 18 bases between the germline ends. Germline loops: CDR1 SGHTA, CDR2 FQGNSA. CDR3 size: 18 residues.